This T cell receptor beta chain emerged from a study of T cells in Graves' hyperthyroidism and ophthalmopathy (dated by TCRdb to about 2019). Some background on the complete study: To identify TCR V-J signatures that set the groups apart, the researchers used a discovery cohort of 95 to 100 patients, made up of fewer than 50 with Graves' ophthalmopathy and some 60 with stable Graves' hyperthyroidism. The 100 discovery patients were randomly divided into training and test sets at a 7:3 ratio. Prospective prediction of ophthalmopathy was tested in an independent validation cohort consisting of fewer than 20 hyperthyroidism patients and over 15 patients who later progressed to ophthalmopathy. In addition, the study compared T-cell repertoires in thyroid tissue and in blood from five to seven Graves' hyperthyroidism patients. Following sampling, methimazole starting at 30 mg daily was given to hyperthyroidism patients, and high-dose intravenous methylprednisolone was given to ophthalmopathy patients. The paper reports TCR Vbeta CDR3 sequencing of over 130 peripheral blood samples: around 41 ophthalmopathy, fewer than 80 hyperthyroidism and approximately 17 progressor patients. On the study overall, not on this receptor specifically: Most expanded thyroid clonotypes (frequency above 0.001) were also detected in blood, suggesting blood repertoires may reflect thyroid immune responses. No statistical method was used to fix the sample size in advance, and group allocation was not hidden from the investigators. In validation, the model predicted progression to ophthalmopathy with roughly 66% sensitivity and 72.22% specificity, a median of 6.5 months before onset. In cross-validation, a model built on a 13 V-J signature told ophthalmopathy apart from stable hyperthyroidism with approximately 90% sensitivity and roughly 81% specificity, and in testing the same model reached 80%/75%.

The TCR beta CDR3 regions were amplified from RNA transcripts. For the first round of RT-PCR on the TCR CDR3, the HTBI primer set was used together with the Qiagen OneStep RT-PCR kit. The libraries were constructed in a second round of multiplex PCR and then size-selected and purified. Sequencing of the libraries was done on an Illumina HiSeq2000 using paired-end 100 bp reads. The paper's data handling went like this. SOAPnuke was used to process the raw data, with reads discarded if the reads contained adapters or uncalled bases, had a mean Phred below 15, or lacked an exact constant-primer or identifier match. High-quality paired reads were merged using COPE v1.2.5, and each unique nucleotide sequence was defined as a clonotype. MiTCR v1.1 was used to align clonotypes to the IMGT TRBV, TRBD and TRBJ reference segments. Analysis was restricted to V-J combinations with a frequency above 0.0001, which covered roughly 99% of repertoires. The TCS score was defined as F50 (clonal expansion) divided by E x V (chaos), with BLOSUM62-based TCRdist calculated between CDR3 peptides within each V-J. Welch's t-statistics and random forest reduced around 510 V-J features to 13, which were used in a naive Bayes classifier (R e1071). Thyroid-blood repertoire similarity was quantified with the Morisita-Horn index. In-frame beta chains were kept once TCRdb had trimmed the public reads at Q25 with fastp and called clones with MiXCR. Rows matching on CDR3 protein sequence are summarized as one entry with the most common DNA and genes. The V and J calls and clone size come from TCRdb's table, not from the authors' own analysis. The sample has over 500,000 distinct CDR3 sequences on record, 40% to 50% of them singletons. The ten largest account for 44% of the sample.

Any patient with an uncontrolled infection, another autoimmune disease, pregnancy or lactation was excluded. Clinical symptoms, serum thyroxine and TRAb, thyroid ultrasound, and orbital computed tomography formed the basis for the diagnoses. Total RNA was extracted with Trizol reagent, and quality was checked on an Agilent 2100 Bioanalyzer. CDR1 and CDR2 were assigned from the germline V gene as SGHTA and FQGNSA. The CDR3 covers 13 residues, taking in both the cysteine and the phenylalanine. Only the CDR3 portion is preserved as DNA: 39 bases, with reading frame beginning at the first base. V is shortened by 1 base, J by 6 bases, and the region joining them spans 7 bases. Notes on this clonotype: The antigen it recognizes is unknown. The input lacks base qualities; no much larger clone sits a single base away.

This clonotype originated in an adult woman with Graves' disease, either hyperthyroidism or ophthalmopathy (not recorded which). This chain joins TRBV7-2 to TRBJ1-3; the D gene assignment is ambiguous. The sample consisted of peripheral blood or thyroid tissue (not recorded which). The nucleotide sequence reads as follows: TGTGCCAGCAGCTTAGTGGCGGAAAACACCATATATTTT. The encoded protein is CASSLVAENTIYF.